Shown below are 30 T cell receptor beta chains from a single sample sequenced in a study of blood T cells in healthy people across ages. A sample-barcoded 5' primer and a J-beta primer mix were used in a second PCR of roughly 7 to 11 cycles. TCRdb recomputed calls from the 5' RACE reads with MiXCR, one row per CDR3 protein. Here the sample spans 750,000 to 950,000 distinct CDR3 sequences, approximately 55% being singletons. The sequencing input was blood. The receptors shown here come from an elderly man in good health.

This chain links TRBV10-3 with TRBJ2-1, with 10 bases identical to TRBD2. CDR1 and CDR2 (germline): ENHRY, SYGVKD. The CDR3 loop spans 15 amino acids. J gave up 8 bases and V 7 bases, and 11 bases lay outside the gene matches. In DNA, the CDR3 is TGTGCCATCAAAGGCAGGGCTAGCGGGAGCGATGAGCAGTTCTTC. Amino acids: CAIKGRASGSDEQFF.

The genes are TRBV12-5 and TRBJ2-6, with D tentatively TRBD2 (6 bases). This CDR3 has 17 residues. Germline V gene sequence: CDR1 LGHNT, CDR2 FRNRAP. V was pared by 0 bases and J by 4 bases, with 13 bases between. In nucleotides, the CDR3 is TGTGCTAGTGGTTTGGTAAGGGGAGGAACCGGGGCCAACGTCCTGACTTTC. Translated, it gives CASGLVRGGTGANVLTF.

The chain recombines TRBV5-1 with TRBJ2-3; D gene unclear. Germline V gene lookup returns CDR1 SGHRS and CDR2 YFSETQ. Deletions cut 0 bases from V and 3 bases from J, with 11 bases between. This CDR3 region has 15 residues. CDR3 loop: CASSLAPRPTDTQYF. In DNA form, the CDR3 reads TGCGCCAGCAGCTTGGCCCCTAGGCCTACAGATACGCAGTATTTT.

The rearrangement joins TRBV28 to TRBJ2-7; 10 bases line up with TRBD2. This CDR3 is 16 amino acids long. V lost 5 bases to trimming and J lost 3 bases; unmatched junction nucleotides: 10. The germline V gene has CDR1 MDHEN and CDR2 SYDVKM. This CDR3 is CASSAHLGLADYEQYF. The CDR3 DNA reads TGTGCCAGCAGTGCCCACCTCGGACTAGCGGACTACGAGCAGTACTTC.

The CDR3 loop is CATSDPGQGGDNEQFF. For the CDR3, the DNA is TGTGCCACCAGTGACCCCGGACAGGGCGGTGATAATGAGCAGTTCTTC. The chain has TRBV24-1 and TRBJ2-1, with TRBD1 matching 8 bases. Unmatched junction bases numbered 11, after V lost 4 bases and J lost 7 bases. Germline CDR1 KGHDR, CDR2 SFDVKD. This CDR3 is built from 16 residues.

The J gene is TRBJ2-7, the V gene TRBV3-1; 7 bases align to TRBD1. The CDR3 is made up of 15 amino acids. Germline-derived CDR1 and CDR2 are LGHDT and YNNKEL (reference sequence). V lost 4 bases, J lost 5 bases, and 11 bases stayed unmatched. The CDR3 spells CASSLSLLTGDEQYF. The CDR3 DNA is TGTGCCAGCAGCCTATCTCTATTAACAGGGGACGAGCAGTACTTC.

The CDR3 here is CASSVEGNTNEKLFF. As DNA, the CDR3 is TGTGCCAGCAGCGTAGAGGGGAATACTAATGAAAAACTGTTTTTT. The chain couples TRBV9 to TRBJ1-4, with D tentatively TRBD1 (5 bases). The ends were cut back, 0 bases at V and 2 bases at J, with 8 bases in the middle. The CDR3 is made up of 15 amino acids. Germline values: CDR1 SGDLS, CDR2 YYNGEE.

The V and J genes are TRBV4-2 and TRBJ2-5, with 10 bases identical to TRBD1. In germline, CDR1 is LGHNA, CDR2 YNFKEQ. The CDR3 length is 16 residues. Trimming at V came to 1 base and at J to 4 bases, leaving 6 bases not matched to a gene. DNA of the CDR3: TGTGCCAGCAGCCAAGTCGCGACAGGGGGCGGAGAGACCCAGTACTTC. Translated: CASSQVATGGGETQYF.

The chain has TRBV7-9 and TRBJ2-5; 9 bases fit TRBD1. Per the germline V gene, CDR1 is SEHNR and CDR2 is FQNEAQ (reference sequence). Germline trimming cut 4 bases from V and 5 bases from J; bases unmatched to any gene: 11. This CDR3 is 16 amino acids long. CDR3 protein: CASSSPPTGGKETQYF. The CDR3 DNA is TGTGCCAGCAGCTCCCCTCCGACAGGGGGGAAGGAGACCCAGTACTTC. Full variable domain (missing parts from reference TRBV7-9 and TRBJ2-5): DTGVSQNPRHKITKRGQNVTFRCDPISEHNRLYWYRQTLGQGPEFLTYFQNEAQLEKSRLLSDRFSAERPKGSFSTLEIQRTEQGDSAMYLCASSSPPTGGKETQYFGPGTRLLVL.

The chain couples TRBV15 to TRBJ1-2; maybe TRBD1 (6 bases). Looked up from germline, CDR1 is LNHNV and CDR2 is YYDKDF (reference sequence). V lost 6 bases and J lost 4, with 12 bases in between. The CDR3 totals 13 residues. CDR3 DNA sequence: TGTGCCACCAGTCCCGGACAGTCCTATGGCTACACCTTC. Translation gives CATSPGQSYGYTF. The full variable domain, in which reference TRBV15 and TRBJ1-2 provide the parts outside the CDR3, is DAMVIQNPRYQVTQFGKPVTLSCSQTLNHNVMYWYQQKSSQAPKLLFHYYDKDFNNEADTPDNFQSRRPNTSFCFLDIRSPGLGDTAMYLCATSPGQSYGYTFGSGTRLTVV.

The chain is built from TRBV24-1 and TRBJ2-3, with 9 bases identical to TRBD2. This CDR3 spans 15 amino acids. V lost 3 bases, J lost 14 bases, and 14 bases stayed unmatched. CDR1 and CDR2 from the germline V gene are KGHDR and SFDVKD. CDR3 protein: CATSDPTSGHRYAYF. CDR3 coding DNA: TGTGCCACCAGTGATCCGACTAGCGGACACAGATACGCGTATTTT.

This clonotype was observed a few times. V is TRBV20-1 and J is TRBJ2-4; 7 nucleotides align to TRBD2. The germline gives CDR1 DFQATT, CDR2 SNEGSKA (reference sequence). V trimming: 2 bases; J trimming: 8 bases; junction bases outside the gene matches: 0. The length of the CDR3 is 11 residues. The CDR3 DNA reads as TGCAGTGCTAGACGGGAGGACATTCAGTACTTC. It is translated as CSARREDIQYF.

The chain links TRBV7-3 to TRBJ2-2, with 8 bases fitting TRBD2. This CDR3 has 15 amino acids. Germline CDR1 reads SGHTA; CDR2 reads FQGTGA. The junction had 8 bases not matched to a gene; V was cut back by 5 bases and J by 6 bases. This CDR3 reads CASSPTSVVAGELFF. For the CDR3, the DNA is TGTGCCAGCAGCCCGACTAGCGTAGTTGCCGGGGAGCTGTTTTTT.

This sequence joins TRBV28 and TRBJ2-6, with 8 bases matching TRBD1. V lost 7 bases, J lost 2 bases, and 4 bases stayed unmatched. Germline CDR1 MDHEN, CDR2 SYDVKM. The CDR3 extends over 15 amino acids. The chain's CDR3 is CASTTGGAGANVLTF. The CDR3 DNA reads TGTGCCAGCACCACAGGGGGAGCTGGGGCCAACGTCCTGACTTTC.

This clonotype appeared a few times. The chain links TRBV7-9 to TRBJ2-5; 7 bases fit TRBD1. This CDR3 region has 14 residues. The V segment lost 5 bases and the J segment 11 bases; nucleotides outside the gene matches: 14. CDR1 and CDR2 from the germline V gene are SEHNR and FQNEAQ (reference sequence). The CDR3: CASSTRQGTWEQYF. The CDR3 region has the DNA TGTGCCAGCAGCACAAGACAGGGCACGTGGGAGCAGTACTTC.

The chain joins TRBV9 to TRBJ2-5; tentatively, D is TRBD1 or TRBD2 (6 bases each). Per the germline V gene, CDR1 is SGDLS and CDR2 is YYNGEE. This CDR3 spans 16 amino acids. The V and J ends lost 0 bases and 1 base respectively, with 13 bases between them. The CDR3 loop reads CASSVVSGGGQETQYF. CDR3 DNA: TGTGCCAGCAGCGTAGTAAGCGGAGGGGGCCAAGAGACCCAGTACTTC. The complete variable domain, with remaining parts taken from reference TRBV9 and TRBJ2-5, reads DSGVTQTPKHLITATGQRVTLRCSPRSGDLSVYWYQQSLDQGLQFLIQYYNGEERAKGNILERFSAQQFPDLHSELNLSSLELGDSALYFCASSVVSGGGQETQYFGPGTRLLVL.

J is TRBJ2-7 and V is TRBV10-2; TRBD1 matches at 9 bases. The CDR3 length is 15 residues. Germline trimming cut 9 bases from V and 1 base from J; bases unmatched to any gene: 10. CDR1 WSHSY and CDR2 SAAADI come from the germline V gene. The CDR3 DNA reads as TGCGCCAGTGGTCGGGACAGGGCAAGTTCCTACGAGCAGTACTTC. Its translation is CASGRDRASSYEQYF.

The rearrangement uses TRBV5-6 and TRBJ2-7; unclear D gene. Trimming removed 2 bases at V and 7 bases at J, with 19 bases between. The CDR3 covers 15 residues. Germline CDR1 is SGHDT and CDR2 is YYEEEE. The CDR3 DNA is TGTGCCAGCAGCTTCTCCGGAAGACCCCCTGGGGAGCAGTACTTC. Its protein product is CASSFSGRPPGEQYF. Based on the CDR3 plus reference TRBV5-6 and TRBJ2-7, the full variable domain is DAGVTQSPTHLIKTRGQQVTLRCSPKSGHDTVSWYQQALGQGPQFIFQYYEEEERQRGNFPDRFSGHQFPNYSSELNVNALLLGDSALYLCASSFSGRPPGEQYFGPGTRLTVT.

This clonotype was recorded only once. The V call is TRBV6-2 or TRBV6-3, the J call TRBJ2-1; tentative D call: TRBD1 (6 bases). The length of the CDR3 is 12 residues. With 7 bases removed from V and 7 bases from J, the gap between germline ends came to 11 bases. Germline CDR1 MNHEY, CDR2 SVGEGT. Written as DNA, the CDR3 is TGTGCCAGCACCTCGACAGGTAATGAGCAGTTCTTC. Protein sequence: CASTSTGNEQFF.

Concerning this clonotype: Germline and junction disagree at one end, which may indicate a read error. This chain connects TRBV7-9 to TRBJ2-7; a possible D gene is TRBD1 (5 bases). The CDR3 spans 13 residues. In germline, CDR1 is SEHNR, CDR2 FQNEAQ (reference sequence). DNA of the CDR3: TGTGCCAGCAGCCCGGACATCTCCTACGAGCGGTACTTC. Amino acids: CASSPDISYERYF.

The sample holds a few counts of this clonotype. The J gene is TRBJ2-7, the V gene TRBV12-3 or TRBV12-4, with D tentatively TRBD2 (5 bases). Deletions cut 8 bases from V and 4 bases from J, with 21 bases between. CDR3 length: 15 residues. Written as DNA, the CDR3 is TGTGCCAGCGGAGTTGGGAGTAGCAAAAATTACGAGCAGTACTTC. It codes for CASGVGSSKNYEQYF.

The V and J genes are TRBV3-1 and TRBJ2-1; no clear D gene. This CDR3 has 15 residues. Germline CDR1 reads LGHDT; CDR2 reads YNNKEL (reference sequence). The germline V and J ends were trimmed by 2 bases and 1 base, with 9 bases remaining between them. CDR3 region: CASSQREVSYNEQFF. The CDR3 DNA sequence: TGTGCCAGCAGCCAAAGGGAAGTTTCCTACAATGAGCAGTTCTTC.

This clonotype has more than one count but fewer than ten. The chain recombines TRBV27 with TRBJ2-7, with 8 nucleotides matching TRBD2. There are 16 residues in the CDR3. Germline trimming cut 7 bases from V and 3 bases from J; bases unmatched to any gene: 14. The V gene's germline CDR1 is MNHEY and CDR2 SMNVEV (reference sequence). Here the CDR3 reads CASTPRGGAHIYEQYF. In nucleotides, the CDR3 is TGTGCCAGCACCCCACGGGGGGGAGCTCATATCTACGAGCAGTACTTC.

This clonotype was counted only a few times. As DNA, the CDR3 is TGTGCCAGCAGCTTAGCTGCAGTCTCGAAGGAAAAACTGTTTTTT. It encodes CASSLAAVSKEKLFF. The J gene is TRBJ1-4, the V gene TRBV7-9; no definite D call. V was clipped by 0 bases and J by 8 bases, with 13 bases between them. CDR1 is SEHNR and CDR2 is FQNEAQ in the germline V gene (reference sequence). This CDR3 is 15 amino acids long.

J is TRBJ2-3 and V is TRBV20-1; perhaps TRBD1 as D (5 bases). Germline CDR1 is DFQATT and CDR2 is SNEGSKA (reference sequence). The germline V and J ends were trimmed by 1 base and 14 bases, with 13 bases remaining between them. The CDR3 loop spans 11 amino acids. CDR3 sequence: CSARVRGYAYF. CDR3 nucleotides: TGCAGTGCTAGAGTTAGGGGATACGCGTATTTT.

V usage is TRBV2 and J usage is TRBJ2-5, with D unresolved. The DNA end is a closer match to TRBJ2-7, so the J assignment may be wrong. The CDR3 is 13 residues long. From germline, CDR1 is SNHLY and CDR2 FYNNEI. DNA of the CDR3: TGTGCCAGCAGTGAAGAGTCGAGCTCCGAGCAGTACTTC. Translation: CASSEESSSEQYF.

The chain recombines TRBV7-2 with TRBJ2-1; 7 bases agree with TRBD2. CDR3 length equals 15 residues. Germline V lookup: CDR1 SGHTA, CDR2 FQGNSA. The V gene end was trimmed by 2 bases and the J gene end by 4 bases; junction bases not matched to a gene: 5. The CDR3 DNA reads as TGTGCCAGCAGCTTACCAGCGGGGCCTTACAATGAGCAGTTCTTC. This gives the protein CASSLPAGPYNEQFF.

V is TRBV5-1 and J is TRBJ1-2, with 9 bases that match TRBD1. Germline V gene lookup returns CDR1 SGHRS and CDR2 YFSETQ. V lost 7 bases, J lost 4 bases, and 14 bases stayed unmatched. The CDR3 has 16 residues. The CDR3 bases are TGCGCCAGCTCCGTTGGAGGGACAGGGATATTCTATGGCTACACCTTC. Protein product: CASSVGGTGIFYGYTF.

Only a few counts were recorded for this clonotype. CDR3 loop: CSVELLLSGAVSSYEQYF. The CDR3 nucleotides are TGCAGCGTTGAACTGCTACTGAGCGGGGCCGTGAGCTCCTACGAGCAGTACTTC. This chain joins TRBV29-1 and TRBJ2-7; 7 nucleotides align to TRBD2. Per the germline V gene, CDR1 is SQVTM and CDR2 is ANQGSEA. The V gene end was trimmed by 2 bases and the J gene end by 0 bases; junction bases not matched to a gene: 16. This CDR3 spans 18 amino acids.

The CDR3 protein is CASSLARTGVVQETQYF. The CDR3 DNA is TGTGCCAGCAGTTTAGCCCGGACAGGGGTCGTCCAAGAGACCCAGTACTTC. The genes are TRBV12-3 or TRBV12-4 and TRBJ2-5; the match to TRBD1 covers 9 bases. The J segment lost 1 base and the V segment lost 0 bases, leaving 6 bases of the junction unmatched. The CDR3 consists of 17 residues.